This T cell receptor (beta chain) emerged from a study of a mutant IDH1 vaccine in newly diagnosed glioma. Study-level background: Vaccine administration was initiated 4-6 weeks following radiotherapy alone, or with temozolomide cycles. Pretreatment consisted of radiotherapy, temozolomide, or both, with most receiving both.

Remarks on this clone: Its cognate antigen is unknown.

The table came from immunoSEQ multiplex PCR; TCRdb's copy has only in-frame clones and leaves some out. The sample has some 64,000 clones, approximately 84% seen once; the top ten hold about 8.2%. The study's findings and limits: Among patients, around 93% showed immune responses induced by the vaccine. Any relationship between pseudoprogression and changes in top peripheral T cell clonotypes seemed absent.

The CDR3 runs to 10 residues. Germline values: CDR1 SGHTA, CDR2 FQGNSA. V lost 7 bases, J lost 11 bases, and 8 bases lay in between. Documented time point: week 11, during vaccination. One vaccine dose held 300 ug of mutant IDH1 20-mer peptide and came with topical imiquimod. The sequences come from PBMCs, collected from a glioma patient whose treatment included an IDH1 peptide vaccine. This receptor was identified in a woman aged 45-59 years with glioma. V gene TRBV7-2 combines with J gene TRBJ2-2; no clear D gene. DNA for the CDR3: TGTGCCAGCACCTTTCTTGAGCTGTTTTTT. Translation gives CASTFLELFF. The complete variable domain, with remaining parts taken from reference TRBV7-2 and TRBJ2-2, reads GAGVSQSPSNKVTEKGKDVELRCDPISGHTALYWYRQSLGQGLEFLIYFQGNSAPDKSGLPSDRFSAERTGGSVSTLTIQRTQQEDSAVYLCASTFLELFFGEGSRLTVL.